The T cell receptor beta chain under discussion was sequenced for a study of cytomegalovirus exposure and HLA in healthy donors. Overall study findings and caveats: Overall, approximately 150 TCR beta chains were annotated as cytomegalovirus-associated. An analysis done earlier found most TCR beta V segments productive about 87% or about 30% of the time.

The PCR was carried out with 60 Vbeta primers and 13 Jbeta primers. Study processing details: The count from a later analysis was 60 million to 85 million unique TCR beta chains, about 10 million of them shared. The method was immunoSEQ multiplex PCR; TCRdb's version includes in-frame clones alone and lacks a portion of them. That table furnishes V, J and clone size, whereas the DNA furnished D and trimming. The sample records some 150,000 clones, approximately 80% being singletons. Germline loops: CDR1 SQVTM, CDR2 ANQGSEA. V lost 1 base to trimming and J lost 0 bases; unmatched junction nucleotides: 5. There are 15 residues in the CDR3. Those who donated were healthy bone marrow donors. Remarks on this clone: Its antigen is unknown.

V and J are TRBV29-1 and TRBJ1-2; 7 bases map to TRBD1. Sequencing used PBMCs. The TCR originated in a man aged 18-30 years in good health and CMV-seropositive. The chain's CDR3 is CSVEAGQAPNYGYTF. CDR3 nucleotides: TGCAGCGTTGAAGCAGGACAGGCCCCTAACTATGGCTACACCTTC. Combining the CDR3 with reference TRBV29-1 and TRBJ1-2 gives the whole variable domain SAVISQKPSRDICQRGTSLTIQCQVDSQVTMMFWYRQQPGQSLTLIATANQGSEATYESGFVIDKFPISRPNLTFSTLTVSNMSPEDSSIYLCSVEAGQAPNYGYTFGSGTRLTVV.